This passage covers 25 T cell receptor beta chains from one sample sequenced in a study of cytomegalovirus exposure and HLA in healthy donors. Primers for the PCR totalled 60 Vbeta and 13 Jbeta. The repertoire was sequenced with immunoSEQ multiplex PCR; TCRdb's copy has only in-frame clones and lacks some. Among 100,000 or so clones listed, 65% to 85% were seen once. Sequenced sample: PBMCs. The receptors derive from a man in his fifties in good health and CMV-seronegative.

The rearrangement links TRBV11-2 to TRBJ2-5; 7 bases are a match to TRBD1. The CDR3 consists of 13 residues. The J segment lost 6 bases and the V segment lost 7 bases, leaving 8 bases of the junction unmatched. Germline V gene lookup returns CDR1 SGHAT and CDR2 FQNNGV. The CDR3, as DNA: TGTGCCAGCACCTACAGGGGTGTGCAGACCCAGTACTTC. Protein sequence: CASTYRGVQTQYF.

The chain uses TRBV28 and TRBJ2-1, with D possibly matching TRBD2 (6 bases). V lost 2 bases and J lost 2, with 10 bases in between. This CDR3 has 15 amino acids. Looked up from germline, CDR1 is MDHEN and CDR2 is SYDVKM. The DNA for the CDR3 is TGTGCCAGCAGTTTAGTCGCGGGGCCCTACAATGAGCAGTTCTTC. Amino acid sequence: CASSLVAGPYNEQFF. The whole variable domain, filled in from reference TRBV28 and TRBJ2-1, reads DVKVTQSSRYLVKRTGEKVFLECVQDMDHENMFWYRQDPGLGLRLIYFSYDVKMKEKGDIPEGYSVSREKKERFSLILESASTNQTSMYLCASSLVAGPYNEQFFGPGTRLTVL.

A few counts support this clone. The rearrangement uses TRBV5-1 and TRBJ2-7; D might be TRBD1 (5 bases). V gave up 2 bases and J gave up 3 bases, with 9 bases separating them. The CDR3 is made up of 13 amino acids. Germline CDR1 reads SGHRS; CDR2 reads YFSETQ. The CDR3 spells CASSFTGNYEQYF. CDR3 bases: TGCGCCAGCAGCTTTACAGGAAACTACGAGCAGTACTTC. The variable domain in full, completed from reference TRBV5-1 and TRBJ2-7, reads KAGVTQTPRYLIKTRGQQVTLSCSPISGHRSVSWYQQTPGQGLQFLFEYFSETQRNKGNFPGRFSGRQFSNSRSEMNVSTLELGDSALYLCASSFTGNYEQYFGPGTRLTVT.

V usage is TRBV11-3 and J usage is TRBJ2-2; D is perhaps TRBD1 (6 bases). The germline V gene encodes CDR1 SGHNT and CDR2 YENEEA. CDR3 length: 15 amino acids. V shed 4 bases and J shed 5 bases, with 14 bases lying between them. The chain's CDR3 is CASSYSRGLTGELFF. As DNA, the CDR3 is TGTGCCAGCAGCTATAGCAGGGGCCTTACCGGGGAGCTGTTTTTT.

J is TRBJ2-3 and V is TRBV18; tentatively, D is TRBD1 (5 bases). This CDR3 region has 15 residues. The V gene's germline CDR1 is KGHSH and CDR2 LQKENI. V shed 6 bases and J shed 3 bases, with 16 bases lying between them. This CDR3 is CASSEGASGTDTQYF. The CDR3 bases are TGTGCCAGCTCTGAAGGGGCCTCGGGTACAGATACGCAGTATTTT.

The J gene is TRBJ2-5, the V gene TRBV2; 8 bases are shared with TRBD2. V shed 8 bases, J shed 4 bases, and the junction held 3 bases outside the gene matches. This CDR3 is 12 amino acids long. Per germline, CDR1 SNHLY and CDR2 FYNNEI. As DNA, the CDR3 is TGTGCCAGCCGGGAGGGTCGAGAGACCCAGTACTTC. It encodes CASREGRETQYF. Looking up the rest from reference TRBV2 and TRBJ2-5 gives the full variable domain: EPEVTQTPSHQVTQMGQEVILRCVPISNHLYFYWYRQILGQKVEFLVSFYNNEISEKSEIFDDQFSVERPDGSNFTLKIRSTKLEDSAMYFCASREGRETQYFGPGTRLLVL.

This clone was observed once. The rearrangement joins TRBV4-2 to TRBJ2-1, with 11 bases matching TRBD2. Germline CDR1 and CDR2: LGHNA and YNFKEQ. The CDR3 runs 16 residues. The trim removed 2 bases at V and 7 bases at J, leaving 7 bases unmatched. The CDR3 here is CASSQSSGRAWNEQFF. The CDR3, as DNA: TGTGCCAGCAGCCAAAGTAGCGGGAGGGCCTGGAATGAGCAGTTCTTC.

The gene calls are TRBV5-3 and TRBJ2-1; D is uncertain. TRBV5-3 is filed as an ORF, its function uncertain. Trimming took 3 bases from V and 0 from J, leaving 16 bases between them. There are 17 residues in the CDR3. The CDR3 nucleotides read TGTGCCAGAAGCTCGCAGGTCTGTTTTAGCTCCTACAATGAGCAGTTCTTC. The encoded protein is CARSSQVCFSSYNEQFF.

This clone was picked up one time. The genes are TRBV29-1 and TRBJ1-1; 9 positions agree with TRBD1. CDR3 size: 14 residues. V was pared by 0 bases and J by 4 bases, with 3 bases of the junction left unmatched. The germline gives CDR1 SQVTM, CDR2 ANQGSEA. The CDR3 sequence: CSVEERQGVTEAFF. In nucleotides, the CDR3 is TGCAGCGTTGAAGAGCGACAGGGGGTCACTGAAGCTTTCTTT.

This clone was observed a single time. The chain is built from TRBV7-2 and TRBJ1-5; tentative D call: TRBD1 (5 bases). CDR1 is SGHTA and CDR2 is FQGNSA in the germline V gene. This CDR3 spans 12 amino acids. Trimming pared 3 bases from V and 6 bases from J, leaving 6 bases between. The CDR3 DNA reads TGTGCCAGCAGCTTCGGGGGTCAGCCCCAGCATTTT. Its protein product is CASSFGGQPQHF.

The CDR3 sequence: CASTTGQAFEAFF. In DNA, the CDR3 is TGTGCCAGCACCACCGGACAGGCCTTTGAAGCTTTCTTT. The chain is built from TRBV2 and TRBJ1-1; 7 nucleotides agree with TRBD1. The junction had 9 bases not matched to a gene; V was cut back by 7 bases and J by 7 bases. The germline CDR1 and CDR2 sequences are SNHLY and FYNNEI. The CDR3 spans 13 residues. Full variable domain (remainder filled in from reference TRBV2 and TRBJ1-1): EPEVTQTPSHQVTQMGQEVILRCVPISNHLYFYWYRQILGQKVEFLVSFYNNEISEKSEIFDDQFSVERPDGSNFTLKIRSTKLEDSAMYFCASTTGQAFEAFFGQGTRLTVV.

This chain connects TRBV5-1 to TRBJ2-3; D is perhaps TRBD1 (5 bases). Trimming shortened V by 0 bases and J by 2 bases, and 7 bases separated the two germline ends. The germline V gene encodes CDR1 SGHRS and CDR2 YFSETQ. The CDR3 length is 14 residues. The CDR3 loop is CASSLEGPTDTQYF. The CDR3, as DNA: TGCGCCAGCAGCTTGGAGGGGCCCACAGATACGCAGTATTTT.

The rearrangement uses TRBV5-1 and TRBJ1-1; the match to TRBD1 covers 7 bases. The CDR3 is 15 amino acids. Losses at the gene ends were 5 bases for V and 1 base for J; bases not matched to a gene: 8. From germline, CDR1 is SGHRS and CDR2 YFSETQ. The DNA for the CDR3 is TGCGCCAGCAGTGAAGGGGGCGGGTCGAACACTGAAGCTTTCTTT. The encoded protein is CASSEGGGSNTEAFF.

This chain joins TRBV5-1 and TRBJ1-2; 8 bases align to TRBD1. V shed 5 bases, J shed 8 bases, and the junction held 11 bases outside the gene matches. The CDR3 contains 14 residues. CDR1 and CDR2 (germline): SGHRS, YFSETQ. The CDR3 reads CASSAGGYQGGYTF. The DNA for the CDR3 is TGCGCCAGCAGTGCAGGGGGCTATCAAGGAGGCTACACCTTC.

Notes on this clone: Germline is not matched at one junction end, which may reflect a read error. The same CDR3 also results from other DNA sequences found in this sample. V is TRBV30 and J is TRBJ1-1; D is undetermined. Germline CDR1 reads GTSNPN; CDR2 reads SVGIG (reference sequence). There are 12 residues in the CDR3. CDR3 bases: TGCGCCTGGGATCGGGTCAACACTGAAGCCTTCTTT. This translates into CAWDRVNTEAFF.

The rearrangement links TRBV27 to TRBJ2-1; no firm D call. Germline V lookup: CDR1 MNHEY, CDR2 SMNVEV (reference sequence). The CDR3 extends over 16 amino acids. Trimming stripped 5 bases from V and 4 bases from J, with 18 bases between. The CDR3 nucleotides read TGTGCCAGCAGTCTTTTCCCTAGATCGAATTACAATGAGCAGTTCTTC. Its protein product is CASSLFPRSNYNEQFF.

This chain links TRBV7-9 with TRBJ2-5; D is unresolved. The germline gives CDR1 SEHNR, CDR2 FQNEAQ (reference sequence). Between the trimmed V and J ends, which lost 1 base and 4 bases, there was a span of 10 bases. The CDR3 sequence is 14 residues long. The CDR3 loop is CASSLVIPPETQYF. The CDR3 DNA follows: TGTGCCAGCAGCTTAGTAATCCCCCCAGAGACCCAGTACTTC.

The genes are TRBV2 and TRBJ2-5; perhaps TRBD2 as D (6 bases). The CDR3 runs to 13 residues. The germline V and J ends were trimmed by 8 bases and 3 bases, with 13 bases remaining between them. Germline V gene lookup returns CDR1 SNHLY and CDR2 FYNNEI. In nucleotides, the CDR3 is TGTGCCAGCCACAACCCGGGAGAAGAGACCCAGTACTTC. Its protein is CASHNPGEETQYF.

This chain uses TRBV5-1 with TRBJ2-2; tentative D call: TRBD1 (6 bases). The CDR3 is made up of 16 amino acids. The germline V and J ends were trimmed by 4 bases and 1 base, with 14 bases remaining between them. Per the germline V gene, CDR1 is SGHRS and CDR2 is YFSETQ. CDR3 sequence: CASSPWGPLNTGELFF. The CDR3 DNA reads as TGCGCCAGCAGCCCGTGGGGGCCACTGAACACCGGGGAGCTGTTTTTT.

The chain carries TRBV28 and TRBJ2-2, with D tentatively TRBD1 (5 bases). This CDR3 region has 13 residues. The V gene lost 6 bases and the J gene lost 4 bases, with 9 bases spanning the gap. Germline loops: CDR1 MDHEN, CDR2 SYDVKM. As DNA, the CDR3 is TGTGCCAGCAGCAGGGAAACCACCGGGGAGCTGTTTTTT. Translating gives CASSRETTGELFF. Together with reference TRBV28 and TRBJ2-2, the CDR3 gives the full variable domain: DVKVTQSSRYLVKRTGEKVFLECVQDMDHENMFWYRQDPGLGLRLIYFSYDVKMKEKGDIPEGYSVSREKKERFSLILESASTNQTSMYLCASSRETTGELFFGEGSRLTVL.

By proportion, this clone is medium-sized (0.01 to 0.1%). The chain has TRBV7-2 and TRBJ2-5, with 7 bases lining up with TRBD2. In germline, CDR1 is SGHTA, CDR2 FQGNSA. This CDR3 has 15 amino acids. J was trimmed by 3 bases and V by 5 bases; bases with no gene match: 9. The CDR3: CASSQGGAGEETQYF. The CDR3 nucleotides are TGTGCCAGCAGCCAAGGAGGCGCGGGAGAAGAGACCCAGTACTTC. Together with reference TRBV7-2 and TRBJ2-5, the CDR3 gives the full variable domain: GAGVSQSPSNKVTEKGKDVELRCDPISGHTALYWYRQSLGQGLEFLIYFQGNSAPDKSGLPSDRFSAERTGGSVSTLTIQRTQQEDSAVYLCASSQGGAGEETQYFGPGTRLLVL.

This clone was counted a few times. The chain employs TRBV5-8 and TRBJ1-2; D is perhaps TRBD1 (5 bases). From germline, CDR1 is SGHTS and CDR2 YDEGEE. Trimming took 2 bases from V and 6 from J, leaving 14 bases between them. The length of the CDR3 is 14 residues. As DNA, the CDR3 is TGTGCCAGCAGCTTCCAGTTTTCAGGGAATGGCTACACCTTC. Its protein product is CASSFQFSGNGYTF. The variable domain in full, with the rest retrieved from reference TRBV5-8 and TRBJ1-2, is EAGVTQSPTHLIKTRGQQATLRCSPISGHTSVYWYQQALGLGLQFLLWYDEGEERNRGNFPPRFSGRQFPNYSSELNVNALELEDSALYLCASSFQFSGNGYTFGSGTRLTVV.

This clone was seen a handful of times. The V and J genes are TRBV15 and TRBJ2-6; TRBD1 is a possible D gene (6 bases). The V end was cut by 0 bases, the J end by 2 bases, with 17 bases between. The CDR3 contains 19 residues. Per germline, CDR1 LNHNV and CDR2 YYDKDF (reference sequence). CDR3 nucleotides: TGTGCCACCAGCAGAGATCGAGGTCAGGGGAGTCCTGGGGCCAACGTCCTGACTTTC. Its protein is CATSRDRGQGSPGANVLTF.

V is TRBV7-3 and J is TRBJ2-3; D perhaps matches TRBD1 (6 bases). The CDR3 runs to 15 residues. Per germline, CDR1 SGHTA and CDR2 FQGTGA. V was shortened by 1 base and J by 7 bases, with 15 bases between the two germline ends. This CDR3 is CASSLRGQGPYTQYF. CDR3 sequence (DNA): TGTGCCAGCAGCTTAAGAGGTCAGGGGCCCTATACGCAGTATTTT.

This clone was recorded a few times. The chain uses TRBV5-1 and TRBJ2-2; 9 nucleotides agree with TRBD1. V gave up 7 bases and J gave up 1 base; unmatched junction bases: 5. CDR1 is SGHRS and CDR2 is YFSETQ in the germline V gene. The CDR3 runs 15 residues. In DNA, the CDR3 is TGCGCCAGCCACGGGACAGGGTTGAACACCGGGGAGCTGTTTTTT. Its translation is CASHGTGLNTGELFF.